Sequencing of this T cell receptor beta chain was carried out in a study of cytomegalovirus exposure and HLA in healthy donors. Looking at the study overall: Sequencing of some 190 million T cells in an earlier analysis found around 120 million unique TCR beta sequences.

Trimming cost V 3 bases and J 0 bases; bases outside gene matches: 4. Per the germline V gene, CDR1 is SGHNT and CDR2 is YENEEA. The CDR3 sequence is 15 residues long. In the PCR, 60 Vbeta and 13 Jbeta primers were used. Authors' data handling: Unique TCR beta chains totaled roughly 80 million in a later count, with approximately 11 million of them shared. Assay: immunoSEQ multiplex PCR; the TCRdb copy retains only in-frame clones and omits some. The V and J calls and clone size come from that table; D and trimming were worked out from the DNA. This sample carries 150,000 to 200,000 clones, less than 85% of them seen once, and the ten largest clones take under 7.5%. Study-level results: Reports credit the classifier with highly specific, highly sensitive diagnosis of cytomegalovirus status. In a later analysis, productive TCRs from donors in an Asian-associated ancestry cluster reportedly carried fewer N-insertions than the cohort mean.

In regard to this clone: Its antigen is as yet unknown.

The V gene is TRBV11-3, the J gene TRBJ2-7; 8 nucleotides agree with TRBD1. Sequencing was done on a sample of PBMCs. This receptor was obtained from a man aged 40-50 years in good health and CMV-seronegative. The chain's CDR3 is CASSFGTGSSYEQYF. CDR3 in DNA: TGTGCCAGCAGCTTCGGGACAGGAAGCTCCTACGAGCAGTACTTC.